In its sample, the clone carrying this T cell receptor beta chain was seen a few times. What it recognizes is unknown. This sample was taken from a study of T cell repertoires in cytomegalovirus infection. For the study at large: From public TCR beta signatures came an indication of both CMV infection and matching HLA type.

Each CDR3 protein is one row after TCRdb ran MiXCR on the reads. This sample has roughly 720,000 distinct CDR3 sequences; under 40% occur once, and the top ten carry about 2.8%. The V end was cut by 4 bases, the J end by 6 bases, with 9 bases between. CDR1 is LNHNV, CDR2 YYDKDF, per germline (reference sequence). The CDR3 is made up of 12 amino acids. General study results and limits: Summed frequency of public TCR beta families distinguished CMV carriers with the relevant HLA. It was HLA-C-restricted CMV-specific TCR beta clonotypes that dominated the response ex vivo.

Sequencing used PBMCs. The chain couples TRBV15 to TRBJ2-5; D unclear. This TCR derives from a human donor in good health (CMV status not recorded). Some clones in this sample may be carry-over from other donors' samples. The chain's CDR3 is CATSKEGQTQYF. CDR3 DNA sequence: TGTGCCACCAGCAAAGAAGGCCAGACCCAGTACTTC.